The 13 T cell receptor beta chains given below trace back to one sample, sequenced in a study of blood T cell repertoires in COVID-19. TCRdb's copy holds only in-frame clones and misses some; the assay was immunoSEQ multiplex PCR. The profile shows fewer than 250,000 clones, under 90% of them singletons. Sequenced material: peripheral blood. These receptors came from a man in his fifties or sixties with acute or convalescent COVID-19.

This clone appeared a few times. The V gene is TRBV27, the J gene TRBJ2-3; perhaps TRBD2 as D (6 bases). The CDR3 covers 15 residues. The V gene lost 3 bases and the J gene lost 0 bases, with 10 bases spanning the gap. Per germline, CDR1 MNHEY and CDR2 SMNVEV (reference sequence). The CDR3 sequence is CASSLSSGSTDTQYF. CDR3 sequence (DNA): TGTGCCAGCAGTTTGTCCAGCGGGAGCACAGATACGCAGTATTTT.

The CDR3 loop is CASSLGGLNTGELFF. CDR3 sequence (DNA): TGTGCCAGCAGTTTAGGCGGCTTGAACACCGGGGAGCTGTTTTTT. The chain links TRBV28 to TRBJ2-2; D unresolved. Trimming shortened V by 2 bases and J by 1 base, and 8 bases separated the two germline ends. CDR3 length: 15 residues. CDR1 is MDHEN, CDR2 SYDVKM, per germline.

The chain employs TRBV30 and TRBJ1-1, with D possibly being TRBD1 (5 bases). V was cut by 2 bases and J by 7 bases, with 14 bases left in between. CDR1 and CDR2 (germline): GTSNPN, SVGIG (reference sequence). The CDR3 spans 13 residues. The CDR3 spells CAWSSWGGDEAFF. The CDR3 DNA reads as TGTGCCTGGAGTAGTTGGGGGGGGGATGAAGCTTTCTTT.

The chain joins TRBV10-3 to TRBJ1-5, with unresolved D. Germline CDR1 ENHRY, CDR2 SYGVKD. CDR3 length: 16 amino acids. V shed 0 bases and J shed 3 bases, with 12 bases lying between them. CDR3 sequence (DNA): TGTGCCATCAGTGAGTCAACGGCAGGTGACAATCAGCCCCAGCATTTT. Its translation: CAISESTAGDNQPQHF.

The rearrangement uses TRBV5-6 and TRBJ2-7; D not resolved. Trimming removed 1 base at V and 2 bases at J, with 13 bases between. CDR1 and CDR2 from the germline V gene are SGHDT and YYEEEE. This CDR3 is built from 15 residues. CDR3 in amino acids: CASSLSIGMTYEQYF. The CDR3 DNA reads as TGTGCCAGCAGCTTGTCTATCGGTATGACCTACGAGCAGTACTTC.

V gene TRBV5-1 combines with J gene TRBJ1-1, with no clear D. The CDR3 covers 14 residues. V was shortened by 0 bases and J by 2 bases, with 8 bases between the two germline ends. From germline, CDR1 is SGHRS and CDR2 YFSETQ. The CDR3 DNA sequence: TGCGCCAGCAGCTTGGTAAGACATAACACTGAAGCTTTCTTT. Amino acid sequence: CASSLVRHNTEAFF.

The rearrangement uses TRBV5-1 and TRBJ2-5; the D is unclear. Looked up from germline, CDR1 is SGHRS and CDR2 is YFSETQ. The CDR3 spans 14 residues. V dropped 0 bases and J dropped 3 bases, with 9 bases sitting between them. CDR3 nucleotide sequence: TGCGCCAGCAGCTTGGGGCCCGCAGAAGAGACCCAGTACTTC. Translation: CASSLGPAEETQYF. Combining the CDR3 with reference TRBV5-1 and TRBJ2-5 gives the whole variable domain KAGVTQTPRYLIKTRGQQVTLSCSPISGHRSVSWYQQTPGQGLQFLFEYFSETQRNKGNFPGRFSGRQFSNSRSEMNVSTLELGDSALYLCASSLGPAEETQYFGPGTRLLVL.

The V gene is TRBV9, the J gene TRBJ2-1; TRBD1 might be the D (6 bases). The germline gives CDR1 SGDLS, CDR2 YYNGEE. The V and J ends lost 0 bases and 0 bases respectively, with 13 bases between them. The CDR3 is 17 residues long. CDR3 sequence: CASSVASGAASYNEQFF. The CDR3 nucleotides are TGTGCCAGCAGCGTAGCGTCAGGGGCCGCCTCCTACAATGAGCAGTTCTTC.

The CDR3 DNA reads TGTGCCAGCAGGGGACTAAGCTCCTACAATGAGCAGTTCTTC. It codes for CASRGLSSYNEQFF. This rearrangement joins TRBV5-5 to TRBJ2-1; 7 bases agree with TRBD2. With 5 bases clipped from V and 0 bases from J, the junction kept 2 bases outside the gene matches. The CDR3 spans 14 residues. Germline-derived CDR1 and CDR2 are SGHKS and YYEKEE (reference sequence).

V and J are TRBV19 and TRBJ1-6; TRBD1 might be the D (6 bases). The CDR3 spans 14 residues. Trimming stripped 4 bases from V and 5 bases from J, with 9 bases between. Germline CDR1 LNHDA, CDR2 SQIVND (reference sequence). The CDR3 loop is CASSNRADNSPLHF. In nucleotides, the CDR3 is TGTGCCAGTAGTAACAGGGCCGATAATTCACCCCTCCACTTT.

This rearrangement joins TRBV7-8 to TRBJ2-3, with 11 bases aligning to TRBD1. CDR3 length: 17 residues. With V trimmed by 3 bases and J by 2 bases, 7 bases remained unmatched. Germline V gene data show CDR1 as SGHVS and CDR2 as FQNEAQ. CDR3 coding DNA: TGTGCCAGCAGCTTTACCTGGACAGGGGGCACCACAGATACGCAGTATTTT. It translates to CASSFTWTGGTTDTQYF.

As regards this clone: A read error may produce the germline difference seen at one junction end. The chain has TRBV7-7 and TRBJ2-7; the D gene could be TRBD1 or TRBD2 (5 bases each). The CDR3 spans 15 residues. Germline lookup yields CDR1 SSHAT and CDR2 FNYEAQ (reference sequence). The CDR3 reads CASSLGTGKTYEQYF. CDR3 DNA: TGTGCTAGCAGCTTAGGGACGGGGAAAACCTACGAGCAGTACTTC.

This clone was detected only once. This rearrangement joins TRBV2 to TRBJ2-1; 10 positions match TRBD1. This CDR3 is 14 amino acids long. Germline V gene sequence: CDR1 SNHLY, CDR2 FYNNEI. J lost 4 bases, V lost 8 bases, and 5 bases had no gene match. CDR3: CASRRDRGYNEQFF. The DNA for the CDR3 is TGTGCCAGCCGCCGGGACAGGGGTTACAATGAGCAGTTCTTC.